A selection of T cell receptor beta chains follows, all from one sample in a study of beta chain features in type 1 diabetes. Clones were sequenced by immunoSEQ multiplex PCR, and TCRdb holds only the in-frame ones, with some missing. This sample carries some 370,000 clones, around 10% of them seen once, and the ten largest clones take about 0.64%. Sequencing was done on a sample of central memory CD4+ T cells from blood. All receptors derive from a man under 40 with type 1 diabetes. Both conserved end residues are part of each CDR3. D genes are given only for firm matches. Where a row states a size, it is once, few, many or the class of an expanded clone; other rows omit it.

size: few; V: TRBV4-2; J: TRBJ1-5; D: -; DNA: TGTGCCAGCAGCCAAGCGTCAGCCACTTATAGCAATCAGCCCCAGCATTTT; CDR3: CASSQASATYSNQPQHF
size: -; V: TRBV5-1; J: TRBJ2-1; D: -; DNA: TGCGCCAGCAGCTTGGATCGGACCCACAATGAGCAGTTCTTC; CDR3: CASSLDRTHNEQFF
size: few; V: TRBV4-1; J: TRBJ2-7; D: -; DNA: TGCGCCAGCAGCCAAGCTTTGAGGGGCGCATTCTCCGAGCAGTACTTC; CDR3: CASSQALRGAFSEQYF
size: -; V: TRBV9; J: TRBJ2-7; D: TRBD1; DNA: TGTGCCAGCAGCAAAGGGACAGGGGCAAGCGAGCAGTACTTC; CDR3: CASSKGTGASEQYF
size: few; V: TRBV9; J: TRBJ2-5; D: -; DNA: TGTGCCAGCAGCGTAGAAGCGGAAGGTGGGGAGACCCAGTACTTC; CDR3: CASSVEAEGGETQYF
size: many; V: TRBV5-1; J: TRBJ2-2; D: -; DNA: TGCGCCAGCAGCTTGGGACGGACCGGGGAGCTGTTTTTT; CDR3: CASSLGRTGELFF
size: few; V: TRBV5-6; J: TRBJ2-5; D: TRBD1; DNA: TGTGCCAGCAGCTTGCCGGGACAGCAAGAGACCCAGTACTTC; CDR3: CASSLPGQQETQYF
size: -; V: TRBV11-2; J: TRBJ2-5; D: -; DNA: TGTGCCAGCAGCTTCAGGAGGGGGGACGGAGAGACCCAGTACTTC; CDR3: CASSFRRGDGETQYF
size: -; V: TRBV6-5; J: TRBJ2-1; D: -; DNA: TGTGCCAGCAGTTACGCCCAGGGGTTCGGAAGCAATGAGCAGTTCTTC; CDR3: CASSYAQGFGSNEQFF
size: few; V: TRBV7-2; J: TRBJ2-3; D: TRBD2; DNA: TGTGCCAGCAGCATCGGGACTAGCGAAGCCACGCAGTATTTT; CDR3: CASSIGTSEATQYF
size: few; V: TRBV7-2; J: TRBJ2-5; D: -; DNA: TGTGCCAGCAGCTTAGAATTTGGAGAGACCCAGTACTTC; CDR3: CASSLEFGETQYF
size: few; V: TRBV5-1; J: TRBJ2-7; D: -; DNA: TGCGCCAGCAAACCCGCGGGGTCCTACGAGCAGTACTTC; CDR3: CASKPAGSYEQYF
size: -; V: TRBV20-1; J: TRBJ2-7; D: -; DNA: TGCAGTGCCGGAAGATACGAGCAGTACTTC; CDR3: CSAGRYEQYF
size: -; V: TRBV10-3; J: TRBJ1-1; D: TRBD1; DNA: TGTGCCATCAGCGGACAGGGCCAGGGCACTGAAGCTTTCTTT; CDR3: CAISGQGQGTEAFF
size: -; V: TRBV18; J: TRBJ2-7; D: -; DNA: TGTGCCAGCTCACCCCCGCAGGGAGGCGAGCAGTACTTC; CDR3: CASSPPQGGEQYF
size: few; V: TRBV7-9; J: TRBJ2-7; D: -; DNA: TGTGCCAGCAGGGGATATAGCGGATCCTACGAGCAGTACTTC; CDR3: CASRGYSGSYEQYF
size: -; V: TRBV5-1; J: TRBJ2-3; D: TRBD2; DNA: TGCGCCAGCAGCTTGGAGGTAGCGGGCGGCACAGATACGCAGTATTTT; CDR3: CASSLEVAGGTDTQYF